The sequence of this TCR beta chain was determined in a study of cytomegalovirus exposure and HLA in healthy donors. The CDR3 covers 13 residues. Germline lookup yields CDR1 SGHDT and CDR2 YYEEEE. V shed 4 bases, J shed 3 bases, and the junction held 3 bases outside the gene matches. With 60 Vbeta and 13 Jbeta primers, the PCR was carried out. Assay: immunoSEQ multiplex PCR; the TCRdb copy retains only in-frame clones and omits some. With 180,000 or so clones in the sample, the ten largest clones hold roughly 0.74%. For this clone: As yet, its antigen is unknown.

General study findings and limits: It is likely that the observed cluster of highly shared sequence variants was a sequencing artifact. Rarity characterized most TCR sequences, yet some public TCRs appeared in many donors. A list of roughly 160 TCR beta chains associated with cytomegalovirus was given.

The specimen was PBMCs. The chain recombines TRBV5-6 with TRBJ1-2, with 7 bases fitting TRBD1. This TCR was sampled from a boy between 10 and 17 years old in good health and CMV-seronegative. CDR3: CASSADRDYGYTF. As DNA, the CDR3 is TGTGCCAGCAGCGCTGACAGGGACTATGGCTACACCTTC.